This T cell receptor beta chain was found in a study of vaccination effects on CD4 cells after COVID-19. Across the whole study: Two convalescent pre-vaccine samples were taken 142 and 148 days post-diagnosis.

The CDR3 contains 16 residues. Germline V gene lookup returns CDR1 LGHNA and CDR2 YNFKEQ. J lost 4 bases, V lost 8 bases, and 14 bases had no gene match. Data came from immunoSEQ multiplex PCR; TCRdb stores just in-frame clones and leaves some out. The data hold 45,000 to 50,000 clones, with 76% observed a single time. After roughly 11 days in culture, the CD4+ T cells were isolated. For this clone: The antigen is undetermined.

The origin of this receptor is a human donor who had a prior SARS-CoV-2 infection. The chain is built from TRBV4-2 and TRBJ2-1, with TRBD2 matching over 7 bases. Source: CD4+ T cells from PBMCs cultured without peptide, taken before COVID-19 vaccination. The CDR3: CASCDIVLGGYNEQFF. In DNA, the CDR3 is TGTGCCAGCTGCGATATTGTACTGGGAGGGTACAATGAGCAGTTCTTC.